A selection of T cell receptor beta chains follows, all from one sample in a study of T cells after yellow fever vaccination. TCRdb used MiXCR to reprocess the 5' RACE reads, holding one entry per CDR3 protein. This table has about 32,000 distinct CDR3 sequences, more than 9% appearing once. The sample was PBMCs, either bulk or a sorted T-cell subset (CD4+, CD8+, memory, or dextramer-sorted; not recorded which), taken roughly 15 days after the first yellow fever vaccination. All receptors come from a man younger than 35 who received the YFV17D yellow fever vaccine. CDR3s include the opening cysteine and the closing phenylalanine or tryptophan. The order of the fields is J gene, D gene, V gene, clone size, CDR3 protein, CDR3 DNA. D genes are given only for firm matches. Where a row states a size, it is once, few, many or the class of an expanded clone; other rows omit it.

j_call: TRBJ2-1
d_call: TRBD2
v_call: TRBV28
clone_size: many
cdr3_aa: CASSLSGGNEQFF
cdr3_nt: TGTGCCAGCAGTTTATCGGGGGGGAATGAGCAGTTCTTC

j_call: TRBJ1-1
d_call: -
v_call: TRBV4-1
clone_size: many
cdr3_aa: CASSQVSTEAFF
cdr3_nt: TGCGCCAGCAGCCAAGTAAGCACTGAAGCTTTCTTT

j_call: TRBJ1-2
d_call: -
v_call: TRBV20-1
clone_size: many
cdr3_aa: CSAREGGGGYTF
cdr3_nt: TGCAGTGCTAGAGAGGGAGGGGGTGGCTACACCTTC

j_call: TRBJ2-5
d_call: -
v_call: TRBV5-1
clone_size: many
cdr3_aa: CASTPGRQYQETQYF
cdr3_nt: TGCGCCAGCACCCCGGGACGGCAGTACCAAGAGACCCAGTACTTC

j_call: TRBJ1-1
d_call: -
v_call: TRBV5-1
clone_size: many
cdr3_aa: CASSLAGVSRSEAFF
cdr3_nt: TGCGCCAGCAGCTTGGCGGGTGTGAGTCGGAGTGAAGCTTTCTTT

j_call: TRBJ2-5
d_call: TRBD2
v_call: TRBV5-6
clone_size: many
cdr3_aa: CASSRSGAQYF
cdr3_nt: TGTGCCAGCAGTCGTAGCGGGGCTCAGTACTTC

j_call: TRBJ2-6
d_call: -
v_call: TRBV27
clone_size: many
cdr3_aa: CASSLIPNGANVLTF
cdr3_nt: TGTGCCAGCAGTTTAATCCCAAACGGGGCCAACGTCCTGACTTTC

j_call: TRBJ2-1
d_call: TRBD2
v_call: TRBV25-1
clone_size: -
cdr3_aa: CARSETSGRSYNEQFF
cdr3_nt: TGTGCCCGCAGTGAGACTAGCGGCCGCTCGTACAATGAGCAGTTCTTC

j_call: TRBJ2-5
d_call: -
v_call: TRBV5-4
clone_size: many
cdr3_aa: CASNPRGETQYF
cdr3_nt: TGTGCCAGCAACCCGAGGGGAGAGACCCAGTACTTC

j_call: TRBJ2-1
d_call: -
v_call: TRBV11-3
clone_size: -
cdr3_aa: CASSLEGAYNEQFF
cdr3_nt: TGTGCCAGCAGCTTAGAGGGGGCTTACAATGAGCAGTTCTTC

j_call: TRBJ1-5
d_call: TRBD1
v_call: TRBV11-2
clone_size: many
cdr3_aa: CASSLNGQGASGNQPQHF
cdr3_nt: TGTGCCAGCAGCTTAAATGGGCAGGGGGCTAGTGGCAATCAGCCCCAGCATTTT

j_call: TRBJ2-3
d_call: -
v_call: TRBV5-1
clone_size: many
cdr3_aa: CASSLESTDTQYF
cdr3_nt: TGCGCCAGCAGCTTGGAGAGCACAGATACGCAGTATTTT

j_call: TRBJ1-2
d_call: -
v_call: TRBV20-1
clone_size: many
cdr3_aa: CSREKQGRYGYTF
cdr3_nt: TGCAGTCGTGAGAAACAGGGAAGATATGGCTACACCTTC

j_call: TRBJ1-3
d_call: -
v_call: TRBV25-1
clone_size: medium-sized
cdr3_aa: CASSPGHTGNTIYF
cdr3_nt: TGTGCCAGCAGCCCCGGCCATACTGGAAACACCATATATTTT

j_call: TRBJ1-1
d_call: TRBD1
v_call: TRBV5-1
clone_size: many
cdr3_aa: CASSSPPGQGSGNTEAFF
cdr3_nt: TGCGCCAGCAGCTCCCCACCGGGACAGGGTTCGGGGAACACTGAAGCTTTCTTT

j_call: TRBJ2-3
d_call: -
v_call: TRBV3-1
clone_size: many
cdr3_aa: CASRLTASTDTQYF
cdr3_nt: TGTGCCAGCAGGCTGACAGCTAGCACAGATACGCAGTATTTT

j_call: TRBJ2-1
d_call: -
v_call: TRBV4-1
clone_size: many
cdr3_aa: CASSQTGASSYNEQFF
cdr3_nt: TGCGCCAGCAGCCAGACCGGGGCGAGCTCCTACAATGAGCAGTTCTTC

j_call: TRBJ2-5
d_call: -
v_call: TRBV5-6
clone_size: many
cdr3_aa: CASSLAWGETQYF
cdr3_nt: TGTGCCAGCAGCTTGGCCTGGGGAGAGACCCAGTACTTC

j_call: TRBJ1-4
d_call: -
v_call: TRBV9
clone_size: many
cdr3_aa: CASSLDSSTNEKLFF
cdr3_nt: TGTGCCAGCAGTCTTGACAGTTCAACTAATGAAAAACTGTTTTTT

j_call: TRBJ1-5
d_call: -
v_call: TRBV12-3/TRBV12-4
clone_size: many
cdr3_aa: CASSRGGIGQPQHF
cdr3_nt: TGTGCCAGCAGCCGTGGGGGGATAGGGCAGCCCCAGCATTTT

j_call: TRBJ1-1
d_call: -
v_call: TRBV4-3
clone_size: many
cdr3_aa: CASSQDRGTEAFF
cdr3_nt: TGCGCCAGCAGCCAAGACAGAGGCACTGAAGCTTTCTTT

j_call: TRBJ1-1
d_call: -
v_call: TRBV4-3
clone_size: many
cdr3_aa: CASSQDDSRYTEAFF
cdr3_nt: TGCGCCAGCAGCCAAGATGACAGCAGGTACACTGAAGCTTTCTTT

j_call: TRBJ1-6
d_call: -
v_call: TRBV7-2
clone_size: many
cdr3_aa: CASSFRAADNSPLHF
cdr3_nt: TGTGCCAGCAGCTTTCGCGCGGCCGACAATTCACCCCTCCACTTT

j_call: TRBJ1-5
d_call: -
v_call: TRBV12-3/TRBV12-4
clone_size: many
cdr3_aa: CASRLGTGRAPSNQPQHF
cdr3_nt: TGTGCCAGCAGGTTGGGAACAGGGAGAGCGCCCTCCAATCAGCCCCAGCATTTT

j_call: TRBJ2-3
d_call: -
v_call: TRBV4-1
clone_size: many
cdr3_aa: CASSPRGTGSRTDTQYF
cdr3_nt: TGCGCCAGCAGCCCCCGCGGGACGGGTAGTCGCACAGATACGCAGTATTTT

j_call: TRBJ2-1
d_call: TRBD1
v_call: TRBV10-3
clone_size: many
cdr3_aa: CAARTGNNEQFF
cdr3_nt: TGTGCCGCCAGGACAGGGAACAATGAGCAGTTCTTC

j_call: TRBJ2-3
d_call: -
v_call: TRBV5-1
clone_size: many
cdr3_aa: CASSSNRDHYTDTQYF
cdr3_nt: TGCGCCAGCAGCTCAAACCGGGACCACTACACAGATACGCAGTATTTT

j_call: TRBJ2-2
d_call: -
v_call: TRBV12-3/TRBV12-4
clone_size: many
cdr3_aa: CASLRSTYTGELFF
cdr3_nt: TGTGCCAGCCTTCGGTCCACATACACCGGGGAGCTGTTTTTT

j_call: TRBJ2-7
d_call: -
v_call: TRBV20-1
clone_size: many
cdr3_aa: CSVEDLSYEQYF
cdr3_nt: TGCAGTGTTGAGGATCTCTCCTACGAGCAGTACTTC

j_call: TRBJ1-4
d_call: -
v_call: TRBV6-1
clone_size: many
cdr3_aa: CASSLPRTGEKLFF
cdr3_nt: TGTGCCAGCAGCCTACCCCGGACGGGAGAAAAACTGTTTTTT

j_call: TRBJ1-1
d_call: -
v_call: TRBV7-9
clone_size: many
cdr3_aa: CASSLTDSDSEAFF
cdr3_nt: TGTGCCAGCAGCTTAACAGATAGTGACAGCGAAGCTTTCTTT

j_call: TRBJ2-1
d_call: -
v_call: TRBV11-1
clone_size: many
cdr3_aa: CASSFSQDYNEQFF
cdr3_nt: TGTGCCAGCAGCTTCTCCCAGGACTACAATGAGCAGTTCTTC

j_call: TRBJ2-6
d_call: -
v_call: TRBV11-2
clone_size: -
cdr3_aa: CASSLRAQLSSGANVLTF
cdr3_nt: TGTGCCAGCAGCTTAAGGGCGCAGCTAAGCTCTGGGGCCAACGTCCTGACTTTC

j_call: TRBJ2-2
d_call: TRBD1
v_call: TRBV5-1
clone_size: many
cdr3_aa: CASSERTGLTGELFF
cdr3_nt: TGCGCCAGCAGCGAGCGGACAGGCCTCACCGGGGAGCTGTTTTTT

j_call: TRBJ1-1
d_call: -
v_call: TRBV7-2
clone_size: many
cdr3_aa: CASSLERRGGTEAFF
cdr3_nt: TGTGCCAGCAGCTTAGAGCGGAGAGGCGGCACTGAAGCTTTCTTT

j_call: TRBJ1-2
d_call: -
v_call: TRBV2
clone_size: many
cdr3_aa: CASEANYGYTF
cdr3_nt: TGTGCCAGCGAGGCGAACTATGGCTACACCTTC

j_call: TRBJ2-3
d_call: -
v_call: TRBV2
clone_size: many
cdr3_aa: CASSRLGLSTSTDTQYF
cdr3_nt: TGTGCCAGCAGCCGGTTGGGACTTAGTACTAGCACAGATACGCAGTATTTT

j_call: TRBJ2-4
d_call: TRBD1
v_call: TRBV4-2
clone_size: many
cdr3_aa: CASSQAGQGNIQYF
cdr3_nt: TGTGCCAGCAGCCAAGCGGGACAGGGAAACATTCAGTACTTC

j_call: TRBJ2-1
d_call: TRBD1
v_call: TRBV11-1
clone_size: many
cdr3_aa: CASSLSGAGQGVWNEQFF
cdr3_nt: TGTGCCAGCAGCTTGAGTGGGGCGGGACAGGGTGTTTGGAATGAGCAGTTCTTC

j_call: TRBJ2-3
d_call: TRBD1
v_call: TRBV7-2
clone_size: many
cdr3_aa: CASSPTGQFADTQYF
cdr3_nt: TGTGCCAGCAGCCCGACAGGGCAATTCGCAGATACGCAGTATTTT

j_call: TRBJ2-1
d_call: -
v_call: TRBV5-4
clone_size: many
cdr3_aa: CASKEGGPWYNEQFF
cdr3_nt: TGTGCCAGCAAAGAGGGGGGCCCGTGGTACAATGAGCAGTTCTTC

j_call: TRBJ2-4
d_call: TRBD1
v_call: TRBV19
clone_size: many
cdr3_aa: CASSNRQGAFIQYF
cdr3_nt: TGTGCCAGTAGTAACCGACAGGGGGCTTTTATTCAGTACTTC

j_call: TRBJ1-6
d_call: -
v_call: TRBV6-5
clone_size: many
cdr3_aa: CASSSLEYNSPLHF
cdr3_nt: TGTGCCAGCAGTTCGCTCGAGTATAATTCACCCCTCCACTTT

j_call: TRBJ2-1
d_call: TRBD1
v_call: TRBV19
clone_size: many
cdr3_aa: CASSISGQGTYNEQFF
cdr3_nt: TGTGCCAGTAGTATATCGGGACAGGGCACCTACAATGAGCAGTTCTTC

j_call: TRBJ1-1
d_call: -
v_call: TRBV5-6
clone_size: medium-sized
cdr3_aa: CASSLVRGTTHTEAFF
cdr3_nt: TGTGCCAGCAGCTTGGTTCGGGGGACGACGCACACTGAAGCTTTCTTT

j_call: TRBJ1-1
d_call: -
v_call: TRBV7-8
clone_size: many
cdr3_aa: CASSLAQTLNTEAFF
cdr3_nt: TGTGCCAGCAGCTTAGCGCAGACATTAAACACTGAAGCTTTCTTT

j_call: TRBJ2-7
d_call: TRBD2
v_call: TRBV12-3/TRBV12-4
clone_size: medium-sized
cdr3_aa: CASSSPRTSGGGEQYF
cdr3_nt: TGTGCCAGCAGCTCCCCGCGGACTAGCGGGGGGGGGGAGCAGTACTTC

j_call: TRBJ2-2
d_call: TRBD1
v_call: TRBV5-1
clone_size: many
cdr3_aa: CASSPGTGWTGELFF
cdr3_nt: TGCGCCAGCAGCCCAGGGACAGGGTGGACCGGGGAGCTGTTTTTT